The rows below give T cell receptor beta chains drawn from one sample of a study of blood T cell repertoires in COVID-19. Measured with immunoSEQ multiplex PCR; TCRdb has only the in-frame clones, and not every one. The sample carries a few hundred thousand clones, 86% recorded once. The specimen sequenced was peripheral blood. Receptor source: a woman between 45 and 60 years old with acute or convalescent COVID-19. Each CDR3 is given with its conserved first and last residue. The order of the fields is V gene, clone size, CDR3 length, J gene, D gene, CDR3 protein, CDR3 DNA. The D gene is left open where the match is weak. Rows give clone size only sometimes, using once, few, many, or a class for an expanded clone.

TRBV9	.	15	TRBJ1-1	.	CASALMEGGAGEAFF	TGTGCCAGCGCGTTGATGGAGGGAGGGGCTGGTGAAGCTTTCTTT
TRBV5-1	.	16	TRBJ1-3	.	CASSPSGGAPGNTIYF	TGCGCCAGCAGCCCCAGCGGGGGAGCGCCTGGAAACACCATATATTTT
TRBV6-5	.	12	TRBJ1-5	.	CASSSGNQPQHF	TGTGCCAGCAGTTCAGGGAATCAGCCCCAGCATTTT
TRBV7-8	.	16	TRBJ1-1	.	CASSLLTGVVGTEAFF	TGTGCCAGCAGCTTATTGACTGGAGTAGTGGGCACTGAAGCTTTCTTT
TRBV5-1	.	16	TRBJ1-1	.	CASSLVLDSMNTEAFF	TGCGCCAGCAGCTTGGTACTGGACAGTATGAACACTGAAGCTTTCTTT
TRBV5-1	.	15	TRBJ2-1	TRBD1	CASSTGTGGENEQFF	TGCGCCAGCAGCACCGGGACAGGGGGAGAAAATGAGCAGTTCTTC
TRBV24-1	.	16	TRBJ2-4	.	CATSDFRGPEGYIQYF	TGTGCCACCAGTGATTTCAGGGGACCTGAAGGTTACATTCAGTACTTC
TRBV27	.	14	TRBJ1-1	.	CATLRGRGDTEAFF	TGTGCCACGCTAAGGGGTCGGGGGGACACTGAAGCTTTCTTT
TRBV29-1	.	13	TRBJ1-5	.	CSGGLPGNQPQHF	TGCAGCGGAGGACTCCCTGGCAATCAGCCCCAGCATTTT
TRBV7-2	.	13	TRBJ2-1	.	CASSVDFSNEQFF	TGTGCCAGCAGCGTGGACTTCTCCAATGAGCAGTTCTTC
TRBV2	.	13	TRBJ1-3	.	CASSSYSGNTIYF	TGTGCCAGCAGTTCCTACTCTGGAAACACCATATATTTT
TRBV5-1	.	16	TRBJ2-7	.	CASSLSGPMGSYEQYF	TGCGCCAGCAGCTTGTCAGGGCCCATGGGCTCCTACGAGCAGTACTTC
TRBV27	.	13	TRBJ1-1	.	CASSQGVNTEAFF	TGTGCCAGCAGTCAAGGGGTGAACACTGAAGCTTTCTTT
TRBV30	.	15	TRBJ1-4	TRBD1	CAWKNRGRTNEKLFF	TGTGCCTGGAAGAACAGGGGAAGAACTAATGAAAAACTGTTTTTT
TRBV7-3	.	13	TRBJ2-1	.	CASSLARVNEQFF	TGTGCCAGCAGCTTAGCCAGGGTTAATGAGCAGTTCTTC
TRBV5-1	few	13	TRBJ2-2	.	CASGGESSGELFF	TGCGCCAGCGGAGGCGAGTCGTCCGGGGAGCTGTTTTTT
TRBV2	.	15	TRBJ2-1	.	CASSEARGPYNEQFF	TGTGCCAGCAGTGAAGCCAGGGGACCTTACAATGAGCAGTTCTTC
TRBV7-3	.	15	TRBJ1-1	.	CASSLTMRGSTEAFF	TGTGCCAGCAGCCTAACCATGCGGGGTTCCACTGAAGCTTTCTTT
TRBV11-2	.	16	TRBJ2-2	TRBD2	CASSSQLAGNTGELFF	TGTGCCAGCAGCTCCCAACTAGCGGGAAACACCGGGGAGCTGTTTTTT
TRBV27	.	15	TRBJ2-7	.	CASSQTPEVGYEQYF	TGTGCCAGCAGTCAAACCCCGGAGGTTGGCTACGAGCAGTACTTC
TRBV4-1	once	15	TRBJ1-5	.	CASSPELQGSQPQHF	TGCGCCAGCAGCCCGGAACTACAGGGTTCACAGCCCCAGCATTTT
TRBV4-2	.	18	TRBJ2-3	TRBD2	CASRRTSGPPGSTDTQYF	TGTGCCAGCAGGCGGACTAGCGGACCCCCGGGTAGCACAGATACGCAGTATTTT
TRBV15	few	18	TRBJ2-7	.	CATSRVRDYRVLGDEQYF	TGTGCCACCAGCAGAGTGCGCGACTACAGGGTCCTGGGGGACGAGCAGTACTTC
TRBV5-1	.	13	TRBJ1-2	.	CASSFLDSYGYTF	TGCGCCAGCAGCTTCCTGGACAGCTATGGCTACACCTTC
TRBV27	.	14	TRBJ2-3	TRBD2	CASTREELTDTQYF	TGTGCCAGCACCCGGGAGGAACTCACAGATACGCAGTATTTT
TRBV7-2	.	14	TRBJ2-7	.	CASTFDSGAYEQYF	TGTGCCAGCACCTTTGACTCGGGTGCCTACGAGCAGTACTTC
TRBV6-5	.	15	TRBJ1-2	.	CASSYGGGTHYGYTF	TGTGCCAGCAGTTACGGGGGGGGGACGCACTATGGCTACACCTTC
TRBV7-6	.	13	TRBJ2-5	.	CASSLTDQETQYF	TGTGCCAGCAGCTTAACAGACCAAGAGACCCAGTACTTC
TRBV5-1	.	15	TRBJ2-7	.	CASSLGRTGTNEQYF	TGCGCCAGCAGCTTGGGGCGAACAGGGACCAACGAGCAGTACTTC
TRBV12-5	few	15	TRBJ1-1	.	CASGFRRRVFTEAFF	TGTGCTAGTGGTTTCCGACGCAGGGTTTTTACTGAAGCTTTCTTT
TRBV15	.	16	TRBJ2-3	.	CATSRERQDLTDTQYF	TGTGCCACCAGCAGAGAAAGACAGGACCTCACAGATACGCAGTATTTT
TRBV7-3	.	13	TRBJ2-7	TRBD2	CASSLAGGLEQYF	TGTGCCAGCAGCTTAGCGGGAGGGCTGGAGCAGTACTTC
TRBV28	few	15	TRBJ2-2	.	CASSLSSGLAGELFF	TGTGCCAGCAGCCTCAGCTCAGGGTTAGCCGGGGAGCTGTTTTTT
TRBV6-5	.	15	TRBJ1-1	TRBD1	CASSYEDRVNTEAFF	TGTGCCAGCAGTTACGAGGACAGGGTAAACACTGAAGCTTTCTTT
TRBV6-5	.	13	TRBJ2-3	.	CASIQGSTDTQYF	TGTGCCAGCATTCAGGGGAGCACAGATACGCAGTATTTT
TRBV28	.	14	TRBJ2-7	.	CASLAGQNTGEQYF	TGTGCCAGCCTCGCGGGGCAGAACACCGGTGAGCAGTACTTC
TRBV19	.	13	TRBJ1-5	.	CASSIVGQGTQHF	TGTGCCAGTAGTATAGTCGGCCAGGGGACCCAGCATTTT
TRBV27	.	17	TRBJ1-5	.	CASSSLGGRGSNQPQHF	TGTGCCAGCAGTTCCTTGGGAGGGAGAGGGAGCAATCAGCCCCAGCATTTT
TRBV7-9	.	15	TRBJ1-4	.	CASSLYAGVNEKLFF	TGTGCCAGCAGCTTATACGCGGGGGTTAATGAAAAACTGTTTTTT
TRBV19	.	16	TRBJ2-1	TRBD2	CASSIRLAGYDNEQFF	TGTGCCAGTAGTATTCGCCTAGCGGGTTACGACAATGAGCAGTTCTTC
TRBV28	.	15	TRBJ1-6	.	CASSTWGVGNSPLHF	TGTGCCAGCAGTACTTGGGGGGTGGGGAACTCACCCCTCCACTTT
TRBV4-3	.	13	TRBJ2-2	.	CASQDRNTGELFF	TGCGCCAGCCAGGACAGGAACACCGGGGAGCTGTTTTTT
TRBV28	many	14	TRBJ1-5	.	CATLEGDSNQPQHF	TGTGCCACCCTTGAAGGGGATAGCAATCAGCCCCAGCATTTT
TRBV11-2	.	14	TRBJ2-7	.	CASSVNTGTYEQYF	TGTGCCAGCAGCGTTAACACAGGGACGTACGAGCAGTACTTC
TRBV7-2	.	16	TRBJ1-2	.	CASIPSFSRGDYGYTF	TGTGCCAGCATCCCCAGCTTCAGTCGGGGGGACTATGGCTACACCTTC
TRBV4-1	.	15	TRBJ1-2	TRBD1	CASSLDGQGLIGYTF	TGCGCCAGCAGCCTAGACGGACAGGGATTGATCGGCTACACCTTC
TRBV5-1	.	15	TRBJ1-1	TRBD1	CASSLGTGGPYEAFF	TGCGCCAGCAGCTTGGGGACAGGGGGCCCCTATGAAGCTTTCTTT
TRBV27	.	17	TRBJ2-7	TRBD2	CASSWRGGLTGSYEQYF	TGTGCCAGCAGTTGGCGGGGGGGCCTTACTGGCTCCTACGAGCAGTACTTC
TRBV15	.	16	TRBJ2-4	TRBD2	CATSRDLAGAVNIQYF	TGTGCCACCAGCAGAGATCTAGCGGGAGCAGTGAACATTCAGTACTTC
TRBV19	.	15	TRBJ1-5	TRBD1	CASSLDRVGNQPQHF	TGTGCCAGTAGTTTGGACAGGGTCGGCAATCAGCCCCAGCATTTT
TRBV19	.	14	TRBJ2-7	.	CASSITGISYEQYF	TGTGCCAGTAGTATTACAGGGATTAGCTACGAGCAGTACTTC
TRBV27	.	14	TRBJ2-1	.	CASSLFPAVNEQFF	TGTGCCAGCAGTTTATTCCCAGCGGTCAATGAGCAGTTCTTC
TRBV24-1	.	18	TRBJ2-1	.	CATSDSGRSPSLGNEQFF	TGTGCCACCAGTGATTCAGGGCGGTCCCCGTCCCTAGGTAATGAGCAGTTCTTC
TRBV18	.	13	TRBJ1-3	.	CASSPAIGNTIYF	TGTGCCAGCTCACCTGCGATTGGAAACACCATATATTTT